The rows below give T cell receptor beta chains drawn from one sample of a study of T cells in Graves' hyperthyroidism and ophthalmopathy. TCRdb called the multiplex PCR reads again in MiXCR, with one record for every CDR3 protein. The repertoire holds about 350,000 distinct CDR3 sequences, with around 13% as singletons. Sequenced: blood. The receptor source for this set is a woman aged 40 to 50 with Graves' ophthalmopathy. CDR3s include the opening cysteine and the closing phenylalanine or tryptophan. A D gene is named only where the DNA matches it firmly. Where a row states a size, it is once, few, many or the class of an expanded clone; other rows omit it.

TRBJ2-3,TRBV12-3/TRBV12-4,many,-,TGTGCCAGCAGTTTTCGGCAAAGGACAGATACGCAGTATTTT,CASSFRQRTDTQYF
TRBJ1-5,TRBV6-1,many,-,TGTGCCAGCAGTCTGGACAGCATTAGCAATCAGCCCCAGCATTTT,CASSLDSISNQPQHF
TRBJ2-7,TRBV10-2,-,-,TGCGCCAGTAGGCCCCAGCAATTCTACGAGCAGTACTTC,CASRPQQFYEQYF
TRBJ2-3,TRBV11-1,many,-,TGTGCCAGTGCAGACAAATATAGCACAGATACGCAGTATTTT,CASADKYSTDTQYF
TRBJ2-3,TRBV5-1,-,TRBD2,TGCGCCAGCAGCTTGGCCCCGGGACTAGCGGGGGGGCCAGATACGCAGTATTTT,CASSLAPGLAGGPDTQYF
TRBJ2-7,TRBV28,many,-,TGTGCCAGCAGTTCCCCCTGGGGTATAGGCGGGCAGTACTTC,CASSSPWGIGGQYF
TRBJ2-1,TRBV20-1,-,TRBD2,TGCAGTGCTATGGGGAGGGGCGGGGGGGCCGGTAATGAGCAGTTCTTC,CSAMGRGGGAGNEQFF
TRBJ2-2,TRBV28,many,TRBD1,TGTGCCAGCAGTTTACACAGGGGGTTGGGGGAGCTGTTTTTT,CASSLHRGLGELFF
TRBJ2-2,TRBV5-4,-,-,TGTGCCAGCAGCTCTACGGTCGCCGGGGAGCTGTTTTTT,CASSSTVAGELFF
TRBJ2-7,TRBV6-1,few,-,TGTGCCAGCAGCCCCAGGGGGGGGCTGTACCGCTTGGAGCAGTACTTC,CASSPRGGLYRLEQYF
TRBJ2-7,TRBV9,few,TRBD1,TGTGCCAGCAGCGTAGCAGCGACAGGGATGGACGAGCAGTACTTC,CASSVAATGMDEQYF
TRBJ2-3,TRBV7-9,many,-,TGTGCCAGCAGCTTAGGCACGGGGAGAGTCACAGATACGCAGTATTTT,CASSLGTGRVTDTQYF
TRBJ1-1,TRBV20-1,few,-,TGCAGTGCTCTCCAGCGACAAACCAACACTGAAGCTTTCTTT,CSALQRQTNTEAFF
TRBJ2-3,TRBV2,many,-,TGTGCCAGCAGCCACGAATCCACAGATACGCAGTATTTT,CASSHESTDTQYF
TRBJ2-5,TRBV11-2,many,-,TGTGCCAGCAGCTTAGATCTTAATATGGGAGAAGTGTACTTC,CASSLDLNMGEVYF
TRBJ1-2,TRBV5-1,-,-,TGCGCCAGCAGCTTGGATGGAACAGGAGCTAACTATGGCTACACCTTC,CASSLDGTGANYGYTF
TRBJ1-2,TRBV29-1,many,-,TGCAGCGTCAGGGGAAACTATGGCTACACCTTC,CSVRGNYGYTF
TRBJ2-7,TRBV4-1,-,-,TGCGCCAGCAGCCAAGATTGGGGCTACGAGCAGTACTTC,CASSQDWGYEQYF
TRBJ2-1,TRBV6-1,many,TRBD2,TGTGCCAGCGTCACTAGCGGGTACAATGAGCAGTTCTTC,CASVTSGYNEQFF
TRBJ2-7,TRBV28,many,-,TGTGCCAGCCGTACAGATACAGGCCCCTACGAGCAGTACTTC,CASRTDTGPYEQYF
TRBJ2-7,TRBV20-1,many,-,TGCAGTGTCGGGCGGGGATACCTCGTCGAGCAGTACTTC,CSVGRGYLVEQYF
TRBJ1-4,TRBV2,many,-,TGTGCCAGCGGGCAGGTGAATGAAAAACTGTTTTTT,CASGQVNEKLFF
TRBJ1-6,TRBV5-5,-,-,TGTGCCAGCAGGAGGGGGGCGCCCAATTCACCCCTCCACTTT,CASRRGAPNSPLHF
TRBJ2-7,TRBV6-1,many,-,TGTGCCAGTGGAGGCGCACGGGACTACGAGCAGTACTTC,CASGGARDYEQYF
TRBJ2-6,TRBV10-3,-,-,TGTGCCATCAGTGTTGACGGTGGAGGGGCCAACGTCCTGACTTTC,CAISVDGGGANVLTF
TRBJ2-1,TRBV24-1,-,TRBD2,TGTGCCACCAGTAACTGGGGGGGTCACAATGAGCAGTTCTTC,CATSNWGGHNEQFF
TRBJ2-1,TRBV28,few,-,TGTGCCAGCAGTTCCCCTAGGGAAAGCTCCTACAATGAGCAGTTCTTC,CASSSPRESSYNEQFF
TRBJ1-1,TRBV18,many,TRBD1,TGTGCCAGCTCACGACAGGGCAGGAACACTGAAGCTTTCTTT,CASSRQGRNTEAFF
TRBJ1-2,TRBV12-3/TRBV12-4,few,-,TGTGCCAGCAGTTTGAGACAGGTAGAGACCTTC,CASSLRQVETF
TRBJ2-3,TRBV4-2,few,-,TGTGCCAGCAGCCAATCCCCGGGACCTCGCACAGATACGCAGTATTTT,CASSQSPGPRTDTQYF
TRBJ2-2,TRBV19,-,-,TGTGCCAGTAGTATAGGCCTGCGGAATCAGCTGTTTTTT,CASSIGLRNQLFF
TRBJ2-5,TRBV11-2,many,TRBD1,TGTGCCAGCAGCTTAGATGGGACAGTTAGAAGAGAGACCCAGTACTTC,CASSLDGTVRRETQYF
TRBJ2-1,TRBV5-1,many,-,TGCGCCAGCAGCTTATATGCGTACAGCGATGAGCAGTTCTTC,CASSLYAYSDEQFF
TRBJ2-1,TRBV11-2,-,TRBD2,TGTGCCAGCACCTCCCTTAGCGGGAGCTCCTACGATGAGCAGTTCTTC,CASTSLSGSSYDEQFF
TRBJ2-5,TRBV11-3,many,-,TGTGCCAGCAGCTTGGACGGGGGTTTTTCCCGAGAGACCCAGTACTTC,CASSLDGGFSRETQYF
TRBJ2-7,TRBV19,many,TRBD1,TGTGCCAGTGGACAGGGGGGAAAAAACGAGCAGTACTTC,CASGQGGKNEQYF
TRBJ1-3,TRBV29-1,-,-,TGCAGCGTTGAAGGCAGGCACTCTGGAAACACCATATATTTT,CSVEGRHSGNTIYF
TRBJ1-5,TRBV3-1,many,TRBD1,TGTGCCAGCAGCCCGACAGGGGGAAGCAATCAGCCCCAGCATTTT,CASSPTGGSNQPQHF
TRBJ2-7,TRBV7-8,-,-,TGTGCCAGCAGCCAAGGGGACTCCTCCTACGAGCAGTACTTC,CASSQGDSSYEQYF
TRBJ2-1,TRBV7-6,few,TRBD2,TGTGCCAGCAGCTTAGGGCGGGAGGGTAATGAGCAGTTCTTC,CASSLGREGNEQFF
TRBJ2-4,TRBV16,many,-,TGTGCCAGCAGTCCATCAGTTGGCCAGCTAGCCAAAAACATTCAGTACTTC,CASSPSVGQLAKNIQYF
TRBJ1-1,TRBV7-9,many,TRBD1,TGTGCCAGCAGACCCGAACAGGGGGCGAGGCAGTGGAACACTGAAGCTTTCTTT,CASRPEQGARQWNTEAFF
TRBJ2-3,TRBV7-2,-,-,TGTGCCAGCAGCGTAAGAAACACAGATACGCAGTATTTT,CASSVRNTDTQYF
TRBJ2-7,TRBV29-1,-,-,TGCAGCGTTGAGCTCAGTTACTCCTACGAGCAGTACTTC,CSVELSYSYEQYF
TRBJ1-6,TRBV30,-,-,TGTGCCTGGAGGATAGGGTATGGTAATCCACCCCTCCACTTT,CAWRIGYGNPPLHF
TRBJ1-1,TRBV4-1,-,-,TGCGCCAGCAGCCCCGGGGGCGCCGGAAGCAACACTGAAGCTTTCTTT,CASSPGGAGSNTEAFF
TRBJ1-3,TRBV6-1,many,-,TGTGCCACCTCCTCAGGGGAAGGAAACACCATATATTTT,CATSSGEGNTIYF
TRBJ2-7,TRBV6-1,-,-,TGTGCCTGCAGGGATGGGGTCCTCTCCTACGAGCAGTACTTC,CACRDGVLSYEQYF
TRBJ2-1,TRBV5-5,many,-,TGTGCCAGCAGCTTGGACTGGGGGACCTACAATGAGCAGTTCTTC,CASSLDWGTYNEQFF
TRBJ1-6,TRBV11-2,few,-,TGTGCCAGCAGCCGTACGACAGAGAAACCTAATTCACCCCTCCACTTT,CASSRTTEKPNSPLHF
TRBJ2-7,TRBV6-5,many,-,TGTGCCAGCAGTTATGGCAGAGCCTACGAGCAGTACTTC,CASSYGRAYEQYF